This T cell receptor beta chain comes out of a study of blood T cell repertoires in COVID-19. Across the study: Samples came from the United States, Italy and Spain, spanning acute and convalescent COVID-19. Nucleic acid was either cDNA or gDNA, and it came from T cells, B-cell-depleted T cells, or PBMCs.

As originally analysed: Reference gene primer amplification yielded estimated nucleated cell counts. The assay was immunoSEQ multiplex PCR, and TCRdb's table has in-frame clones only and misses some. The DNA gave D and trimming, while V, J and clone size come from that table. This table holds fewer than 40,000 clones, about nine tenths found once. The germline CDR1 and CDR2 sequences are KGHSH and LQKENI. The CDR3 contains 16 residues. The V and J ends lost 2 bases and 2 bases respectively, with 12 bases between them. The sample was peripheral blood. The rearrangement links TRBV18 to TRBJ2-2, with D unclear. The sequence derives from a woman at least 80 years old with active or convalescent COVID-19. The CDR3 sequence: CASSPSAQTNTGELFF. In DNA form, the CDR3 reads TGTGCCAGCTCACCAAGTGCCCAAACAAACACCGGGGAGCTGTTTTTT.